This T cell receptor beta chain was retrieved from a study of CD8 T cells in Susac syndrome. Random hexamers were used to reverse transcribe an amount of roughly 0.5 to 1 ug RNA. TCRdb re-called the immunoSEQ multiplex PCR reads with MiXCR, one entry per CDR3 protein. Here the sample spans about 130,000 distinct CDR3 sequences, roughly 94% being singletons. The germline CDR1 and CDR2 sequences are MDHEN and SYDVKM. The CDR3 is 14 residues long. The sequencing sample was made of CD4+ T cells from PBMCs. J is TRBJ1-2 and V is TRBV28; 9 nucleotides line up with TRBD1. The TCR comes from a human donor with multiple sclerosis. CDR3 sequence (DNA): TGTGGCCACTCCCGGGGACAGGGATCTGGAGGCTACACCTTC. It codes for CGHSRGQGSGGYTF.